A selection of T cell receptor beta chains follows, all from one sample in a study of blood T cell repertoires in COVID-19. Only in-frame clones appear in the TCRdb table, and some are missing; sequencing was by immunoSEQ multiplex PCR. The data show 100,000 to 150,000 clones, with 65% to 90% seen just once and roughly a quarter held by the top ten. The sample was peripheral blood. The receptors derive from a woman over 75 with acute or convalescent COVID-19. The CDR3 runs from the conserved cysteine through the conserved F or W. The D gene is left open where the match is weak. Clone size appears in some rows only: once, few, many, or a class for an expanded clone.

>TRBV10-3|-|TRBJ1-2|-
TGTGCCATCAGTGAGTCGCGGAACCACACCTTC
CAISESRNHTF
>TRBV7-9|-|TRBJ1-4|TRBD1
TGTGCCAGCAGCCGGGACAGCCTTAATGAAAAACTGTTTTTT
CASSRDSLNEKLFF
>TRBV7-2|once|TRBJ1-2|TRBD1
TGTGCCAGCAGCGCCTACCGGGACAGGGAAGGCTACACCTTC
CASSAYRDREGYTF
>TRBV14|-|TRBJ2-7|TRBD2
TGTGCCAGCAGCCCTCCTGGGACTACACTTTACGAGCAGTACTTC
CASSPPGTTLYEQYF
>TRBV27|-|TRBJ1-2|TRBD1
TGTGCCAGCAGTCCCGGACAGGGAAACTATGGCTACACCTTC
CASSPGQGNYGYTF
>TRBV28|-|TRBJ1-5|-
TGTGCCAGCAGTTTAATGTCAGGCCCTAGCAATCAGCCCCAGCATTTT
CASSLMSGPSNQPQHF
>TRBV12-3/TRBV12-4|-|TRBJ1-2|-
TGTGCCAGCAGTTTCGACAGAGCATATGGCTACACCTTC
CASSFDRAYGYTF
>TRBV9|-|TRBJ2-3|-
TGTGCCAGCTCTCAGACGGGGGACCCAACAGATACGCAGTATTTT
CASSQTGDPTDTQYF
>TRBV6-2/TRBV6-3|-|TRBJ1-1|-
TGTGCCAGCAGTTACTCAGCGCATGCTTTCTTT
CASSYSAHAFF
>TRBV7-9|-|TRBJ1-1|TRBD1
TGTGCCAGCAGCTTACCTAGGACAGGGGGGGAGACTGAAGCTTTCTTT
CASSLPRTGGETEAFF
>TRBV6-2/TRBV6-3|-|TRBJ1-4|-
TGTGCCAGCAGTCGGGGACTAGGCGAAAAACTGTTTTTT
CASSRGLGEKLFF
>TRBV27|-|TRBJ1-5|-
TGTGCCAGCAGTTTAGCAGTTAATCAGCCCCAGCATTTT
CASSLAVNQPQHF
>TRBV4-1|-|TRBJ2-1|TRBD2
TGCGCCAGCACCGAGCGGGGAGTGGGGAATGAGCAGTTCTTC
CASTERGVGNEQFF
>TRBV6-2/TRBV6-3|once|TRBJ1-5|TRBD1
TGTGCCAGCACCCCCGACAGGGGGCGCAATCAGCCCCAGCATTTT
CASTPDRGRNQPQHF
>TRBV18|once|TRBJ2-3|TRBD1
TGTGCCAGCTCACCAAGACAGGGGGCGAAAGATACGCAGTATTTT
CASSPRQGAKDTQYF
>TRBV18|-|TRBJ1-1|TRBD1
TGTGCCAGCTCGCCCACAGGGGGGTGGGCTTTCTTT
CASSPTGGWAFF
>TRBV19|-|TRBJ1-2|-
TGTGCCAGTAGCATTCGACAGGCCTATGGCTACACCTTC
CASSIRQAYGYTF
>TRBV10-3|-|TRBJ2-7|-
TGTGCCATCAGTGAAGTTAGCGACTTGTACTTC
CAISEVSDLYF
>TRBV11-2|-|TRBJ1-2|-
TGTGCCAGCAGCGTCGACAGCCTCGCCGGAGGCTACACCTTC
CASSVDSLAGGYTF
>TRBV20-1|-|TRBJ2-7|-
TGCAGTGCTCGGGACAACTACGAGCAGTACTTC
CSARDNYEQYF
>TRBV2|few|TRBJ1-1|TRBD1
TGTGCCAGGGGACAGGGATGGGGGACGAACACTGAAGCTTTCTTT
CARGQGWGTNTEAFF
>TRBV3-1/TRBV3-2|-|TRBJ1-3|-
TGTGCCAGCAGCCCCCAGGGAAACACCATATATTTT
CASSPQGNTIYF
>TRBV20-1|-|TRBJ1-5|-
TGCAGTGCTAGTAATCACGGGGGTCAGCCCCAGCATTTT
CSASNHGGQPQHF